This T cell receptor (beta chain) was recovered during a study of kidney transplant recipient with SARS-CoV-2 infection. There are a few counts of this clonotype. Germline V lookup: CDR1 MDHEN, CDR2 SYDVKM. The length of the CDR3 is 16 residues. The V end lost 4 bases, the J end lost 3 bases, and 17 bases lay between the germline ends. TCRdb re-called the reads with MiXCR, one entry per CDR3 protein. This table holds under 250,000 distinct CDR3 sequences, around 28% found once. The gene calls are TRBV28 and TRBJ2-3; D is perhaps TRBD1 (5 bases). The source material was a blood sample, sampled at baseline and between days 110 and 120 from a kidney transplant recipient. This sequence was found in a young adult male patient who had COVID-19 and was a kidney transplant recipient. The graft donor may account for some of the T cells. This CDR3 is CASSYAIRVKTDTQYF. The CDR3 bases are TGTGCCAGCAGTTACGCCATCAGGGTAAAGACAGATACGCAGTATTTT.